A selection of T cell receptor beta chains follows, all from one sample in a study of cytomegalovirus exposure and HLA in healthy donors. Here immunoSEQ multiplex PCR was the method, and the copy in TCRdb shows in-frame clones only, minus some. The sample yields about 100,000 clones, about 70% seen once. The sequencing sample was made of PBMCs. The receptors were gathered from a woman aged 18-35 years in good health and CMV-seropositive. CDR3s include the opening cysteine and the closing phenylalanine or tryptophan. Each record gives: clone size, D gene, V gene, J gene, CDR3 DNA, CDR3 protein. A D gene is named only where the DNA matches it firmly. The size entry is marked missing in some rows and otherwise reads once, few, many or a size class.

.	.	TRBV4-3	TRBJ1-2	TGCGCCAGCAGCCAAGATCGTCTTCCAGGGAGGTTACATGGCTACACCTTC	CASSQDRLPGRLHGYTF
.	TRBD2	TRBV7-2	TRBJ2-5	TGTGCCAGCAGCTTAGGCCCCGGGACTAGCGGGGAGACCCAGTACTTC	CASSLGPGTSGETQYF
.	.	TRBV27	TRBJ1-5	TGTGCCAGCCAAGTTAATAGCAATCAGCCCCAGAATTTT	CASQVNSNQPQNF
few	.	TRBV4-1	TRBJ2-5	TGCGCCAGCAGCCAAGGGGGGTTACAGGGTCTAGAAGAGACCCAGTACTTC	CASSQGGLQGLEETQYF
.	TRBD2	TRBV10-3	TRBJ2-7	TGTGCCACCCTAGCGGGGGACTCCTGCGAGCAGTACTTC	CATLAGDSCEQYF
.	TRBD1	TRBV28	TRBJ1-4	TGTGCCAGCAGGTTTCCCGGGACAGGGGGCGAAAAACTGTTTTTT	CASRFPGTGGEKLFF
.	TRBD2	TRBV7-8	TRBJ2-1	TGTGCCAGCAGCGCCCGACTAGCGGGGCACAATGAGCAGTTCTTC	CASSARLAGHNEQFF
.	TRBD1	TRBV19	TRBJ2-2	TGTGCCAGTAGTCTGGGACAGGACACCGGGGAGCTGTTTTTT	CASSLGQDTGELFF
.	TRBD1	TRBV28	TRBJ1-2	TGTGCCAGCAGGGACCCGACAGGGAATGGCTACACCTTC	CASRDPTGNGYTF
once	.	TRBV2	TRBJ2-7	TGTGCCAGCAGTTCGAACTTTGATCTCGAGCAGTACTTC	CASSSNFDLEQYF
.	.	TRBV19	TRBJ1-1	TGTGCCAGTAGTATTCGGGGAATTGAAGCTTTCTTT	CASSIRGIEAFF
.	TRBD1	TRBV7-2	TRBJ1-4	TGTGCCAGCAGGAGGGGGCCAGTAAATGAAAAACTGTTTTTT	CASRRGPVNEKLFF
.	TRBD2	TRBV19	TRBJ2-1	TGTGCCAGTAGTACCCTTAGCGGGAGTAACGCCAATGAGCAGTTCTTC	CASSTLSGSNANEQFF
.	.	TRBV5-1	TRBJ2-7	TGCGCCAGCAGCTTCTCTGGGGGCGGGTACGAGCAGTACTTC	CASSFSGGGYEQYF
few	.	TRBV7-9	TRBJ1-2	TGTGCCAGCAGCGGACAGCCAGCCCCTCTCTATGGCTACACCTTC	CASSGQPAPLYGYTF
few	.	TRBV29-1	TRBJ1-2	TGCAGCGTTTCATTACAGGGAAGCGATGGCTACACCTTC	CSVSLQGSDGYTF
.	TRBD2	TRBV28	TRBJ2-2	TGTGCCAGCAGTTTAGGGAGGGGCCCTTCAATACTCACCGGGGAGCTGTTTTTT	CASSLGRGPSILTGELFF
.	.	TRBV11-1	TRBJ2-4	TGTGCCAGCAGCTCTCTAAAAAACATTCAGTACTTC	CASSSLKNIQYF
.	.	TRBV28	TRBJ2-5	TGTGCCAGCGCACGGGAGACGGGCGGGACCCAGTACTTC	CASARETGGTQYF